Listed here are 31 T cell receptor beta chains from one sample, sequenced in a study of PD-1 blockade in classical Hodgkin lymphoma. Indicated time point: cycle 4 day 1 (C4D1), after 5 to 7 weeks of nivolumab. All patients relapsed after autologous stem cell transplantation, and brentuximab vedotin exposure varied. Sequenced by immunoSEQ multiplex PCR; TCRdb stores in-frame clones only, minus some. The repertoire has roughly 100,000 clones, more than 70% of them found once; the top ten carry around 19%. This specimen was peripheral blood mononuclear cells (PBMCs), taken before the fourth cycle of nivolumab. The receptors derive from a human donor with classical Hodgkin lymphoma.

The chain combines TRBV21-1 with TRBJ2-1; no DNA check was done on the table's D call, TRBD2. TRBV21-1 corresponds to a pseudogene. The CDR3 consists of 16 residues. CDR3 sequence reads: CASSKEGLAVDNEQFF. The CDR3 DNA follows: TGTGCCAGCAGCAAAGAGGGACTAGCGGTAGACAATGAGCAGTTCTTC.

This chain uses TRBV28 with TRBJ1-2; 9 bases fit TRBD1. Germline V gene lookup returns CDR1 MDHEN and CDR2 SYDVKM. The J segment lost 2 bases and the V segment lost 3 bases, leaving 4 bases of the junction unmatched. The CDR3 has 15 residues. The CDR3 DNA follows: TGTGCCAGCAGTTTTAGGGACAGGGTGAACTATGGCTACACCTTC. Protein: CASSFRDRVNYGYTF.

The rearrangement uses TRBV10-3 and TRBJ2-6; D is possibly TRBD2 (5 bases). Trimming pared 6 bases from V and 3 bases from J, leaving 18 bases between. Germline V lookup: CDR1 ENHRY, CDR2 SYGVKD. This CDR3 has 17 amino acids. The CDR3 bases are TGTGCCATCAGGGACGGCGGGCTGTTTGATGGGGCCAACGTCCTGACTTTC. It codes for CAIRDGGLFDGANVLTF.

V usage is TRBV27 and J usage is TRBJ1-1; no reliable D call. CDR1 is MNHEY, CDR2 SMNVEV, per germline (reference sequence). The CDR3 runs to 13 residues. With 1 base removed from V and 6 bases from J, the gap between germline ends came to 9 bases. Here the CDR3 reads CASSLLPSAEAFF. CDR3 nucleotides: TGTGCCAGCAGTTTATTACCCTCCGCTGAAGCTTTCTTT.

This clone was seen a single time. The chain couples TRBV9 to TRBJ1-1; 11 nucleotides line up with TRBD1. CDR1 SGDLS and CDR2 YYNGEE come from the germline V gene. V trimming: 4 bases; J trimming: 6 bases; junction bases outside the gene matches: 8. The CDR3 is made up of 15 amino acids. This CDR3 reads CASSIPGTGGAEAFF. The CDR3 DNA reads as TGTGCCAGCAGCATCCCCGGGACAGGGGGGGCTGAAGCTTTCTTT.

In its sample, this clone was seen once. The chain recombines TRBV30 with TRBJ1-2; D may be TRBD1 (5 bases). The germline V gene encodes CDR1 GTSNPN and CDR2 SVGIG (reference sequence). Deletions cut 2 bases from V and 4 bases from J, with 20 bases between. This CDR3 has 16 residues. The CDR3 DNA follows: TGTGCCTGGAGTTTGAGAGGGATCTGGGGCTTCTATGGCTACACCTTC. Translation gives CAWSLRGIWGFYGYTF.

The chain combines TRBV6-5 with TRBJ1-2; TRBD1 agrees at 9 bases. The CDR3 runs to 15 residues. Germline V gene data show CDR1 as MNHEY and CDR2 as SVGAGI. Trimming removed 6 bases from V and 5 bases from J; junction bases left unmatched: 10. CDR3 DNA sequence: TGTGCCAGCAGCCGACATACAGGGGGCGATTATGGCTACACCTTC. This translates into CASSRHTGGDYGYTF.

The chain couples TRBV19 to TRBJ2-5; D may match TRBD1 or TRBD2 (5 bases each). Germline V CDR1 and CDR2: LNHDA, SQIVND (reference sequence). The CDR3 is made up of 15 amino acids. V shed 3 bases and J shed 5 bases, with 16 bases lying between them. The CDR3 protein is CASSIGTAYGETQYF. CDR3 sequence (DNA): TGTGCCAGTAGTATCGGGACGGCCTATGGGGAGACCCAGTACTTC.

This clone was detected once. The CDR3 reads CASSPGTSGRGYEQYF. In DNA, the CDR3 is TGCGCCAGCAGCCCAGGGACTAGCGGGAGGGGCTACGAGCAGTACTTC. The V call is TRBV5-1, the J call TRBJ2-7, with TRBD2 matching over 16 bases. CDR3 length: 16 residues. Germline CDR1 and CDR2: SGHRS and YFSETQ. V lost 4 bases to trimming and J lost 3 bases; unmatched junction nucleotides: 4.

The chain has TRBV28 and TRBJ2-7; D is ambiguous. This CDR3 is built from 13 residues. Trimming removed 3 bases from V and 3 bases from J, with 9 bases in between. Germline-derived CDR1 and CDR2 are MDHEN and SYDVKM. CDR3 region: CASSLGQVYEQYF. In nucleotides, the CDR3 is TGTGCCAGCAGTTTGGGTCAGGTCTACGAGCAGTACTTC.

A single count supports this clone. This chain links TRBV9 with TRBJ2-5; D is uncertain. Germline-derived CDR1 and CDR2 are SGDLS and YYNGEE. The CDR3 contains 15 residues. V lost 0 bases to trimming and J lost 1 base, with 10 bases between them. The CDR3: CASSVGASIQETQYF. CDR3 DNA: TGTGCCAGCAGCGTAGGCGCCTCGATCCAAGAGACCCAGTACTTC.

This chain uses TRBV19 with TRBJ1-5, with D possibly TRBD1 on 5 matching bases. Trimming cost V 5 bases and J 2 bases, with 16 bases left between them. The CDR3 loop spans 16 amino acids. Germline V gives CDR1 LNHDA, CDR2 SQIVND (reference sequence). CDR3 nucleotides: TGTGCCAGTAGTTCAGGGAGGGGTAGTCGCAATCAGCCCCAGCATTTT. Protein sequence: CASSSGRGSRNQPQHF.

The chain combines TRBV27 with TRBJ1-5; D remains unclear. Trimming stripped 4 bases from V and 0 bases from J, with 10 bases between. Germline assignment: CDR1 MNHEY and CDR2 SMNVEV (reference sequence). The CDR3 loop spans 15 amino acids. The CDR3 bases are TGTGCCAGCAGTTCCGGGCTTTTTAGCAATCAGCCCCAGCATTTT. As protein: CASSSGLFSNQPQHF.

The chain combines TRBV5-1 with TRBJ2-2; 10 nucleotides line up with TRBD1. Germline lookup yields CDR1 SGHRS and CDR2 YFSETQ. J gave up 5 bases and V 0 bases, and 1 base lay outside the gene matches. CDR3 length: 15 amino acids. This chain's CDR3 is CASSLGGQGTGELFF. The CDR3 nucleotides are TGCGCCAGCAGCTTGGGGGGACAGGGGACCGGGGAGCTGTTTTTT.

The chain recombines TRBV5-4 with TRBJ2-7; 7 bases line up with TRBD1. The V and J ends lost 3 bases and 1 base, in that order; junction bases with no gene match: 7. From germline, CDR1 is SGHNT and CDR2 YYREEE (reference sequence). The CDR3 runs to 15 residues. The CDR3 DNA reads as TGTGCCAGCAGCTCCGGGACAGTCCTTTCCTACGAGCAGTACTTC. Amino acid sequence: CASSSGTVLSYEQYF.

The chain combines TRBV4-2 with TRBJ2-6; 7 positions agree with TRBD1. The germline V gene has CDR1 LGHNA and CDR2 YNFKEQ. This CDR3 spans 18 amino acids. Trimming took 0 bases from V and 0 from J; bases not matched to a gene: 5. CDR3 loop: CASSQEGQPISGANVLTF. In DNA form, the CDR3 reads TGTGCCAGCAGCCAAGAGGGACAGCCTATCTCTGGGGCCAACGTCCTGACTTTC.

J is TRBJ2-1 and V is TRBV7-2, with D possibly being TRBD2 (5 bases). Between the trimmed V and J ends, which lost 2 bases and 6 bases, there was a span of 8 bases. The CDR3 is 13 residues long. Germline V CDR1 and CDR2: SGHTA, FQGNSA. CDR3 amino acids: CASSLSGFNEQFF. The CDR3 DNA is TGTGCCAGCAGCTTATCGGGGTTCAATGAGCAGTTCTTC.

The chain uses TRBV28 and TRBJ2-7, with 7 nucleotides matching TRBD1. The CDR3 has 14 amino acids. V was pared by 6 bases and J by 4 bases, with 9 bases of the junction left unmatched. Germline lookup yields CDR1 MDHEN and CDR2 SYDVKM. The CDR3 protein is CASSNRDRDYEQYF. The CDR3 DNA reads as TGTGCCAGCAGCAACCGGGACAGAGATTACGAGCAGTACTTC.

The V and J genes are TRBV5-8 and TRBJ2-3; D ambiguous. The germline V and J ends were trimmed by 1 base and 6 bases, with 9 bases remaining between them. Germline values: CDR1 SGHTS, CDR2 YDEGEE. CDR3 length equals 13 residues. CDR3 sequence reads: CASSLMESDTQYF. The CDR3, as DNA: TGTGCCAGCAGCTTGATGGAATCTGATACGCAGTATTTT.

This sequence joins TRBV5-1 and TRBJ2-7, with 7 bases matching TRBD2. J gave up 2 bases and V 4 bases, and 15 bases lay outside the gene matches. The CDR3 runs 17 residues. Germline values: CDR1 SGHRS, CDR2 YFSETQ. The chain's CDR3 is CASSTDKGGGGAYEQYF. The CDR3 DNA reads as TGCGCCAGCAGCACCGATAAAGGAGGTGGGGGGGCCTACGAGCAGTACTTC. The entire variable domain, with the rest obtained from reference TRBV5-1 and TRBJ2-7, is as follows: KAGVTQTPRYLIKTRGQQVTLSCSPISGHRSVSWYQQTPGQGLQFLFEYFSETQRNKGNFPGRFSGRQFSNSRSEMNVSTLELGDSALYLCASSTDKGGGGAYEQYFGPGTRLTVT.

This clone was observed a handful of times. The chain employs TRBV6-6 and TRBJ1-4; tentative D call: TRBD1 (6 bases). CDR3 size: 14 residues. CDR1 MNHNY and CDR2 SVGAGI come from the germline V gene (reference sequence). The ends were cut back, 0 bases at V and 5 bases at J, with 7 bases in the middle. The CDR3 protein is CASSYSGGNEKLFF. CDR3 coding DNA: TGTGCCAGCAGTTACTCCGGGGGCAATGAAAAACTGTTTTTT.

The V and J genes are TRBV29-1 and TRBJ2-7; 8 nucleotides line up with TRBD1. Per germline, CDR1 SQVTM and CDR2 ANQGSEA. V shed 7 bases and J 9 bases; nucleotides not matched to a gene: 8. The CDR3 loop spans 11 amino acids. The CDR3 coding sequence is TGCAGCGGGAGGGACGGGACAGGGCAGTACTTC. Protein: CSGRDGTGQYF.

DNA for the CDR3: TGTGCCAGCAGCTTGGGTGGGGGCAGCAATCAGCCCCAGCATTTT. As protein: CASSLGGGSNQPQHF. The chain couples TRBV5-4 to TRBJ1-5; possible D gene TRBD1, 6 bases. The CDR3 is 15 residues long. The germline V gene has CDR1 SGHNT and CDR2 YYREEE (reference sequence). Trimming removed 0 bases from V and 1 base from J, with 8 bases in between.

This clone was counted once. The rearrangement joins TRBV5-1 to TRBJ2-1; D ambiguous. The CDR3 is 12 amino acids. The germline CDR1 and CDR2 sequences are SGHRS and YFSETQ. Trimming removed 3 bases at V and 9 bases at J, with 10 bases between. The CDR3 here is CASSSTTIEQFF. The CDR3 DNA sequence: TGCGCCAGCAGCTCCACAACAATTGAGCAGTTCTTC. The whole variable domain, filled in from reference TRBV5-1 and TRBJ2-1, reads KAGVTQTPRYLIKTRGQQVTLSCSPISGHRSVSWYQQTPGQGLQFLFEYFSETQRNKGNFPGRFSGRQFSNSRSEMNVSTLELGDSALYLCASSSTTIEQFFGPGTRLTVL.

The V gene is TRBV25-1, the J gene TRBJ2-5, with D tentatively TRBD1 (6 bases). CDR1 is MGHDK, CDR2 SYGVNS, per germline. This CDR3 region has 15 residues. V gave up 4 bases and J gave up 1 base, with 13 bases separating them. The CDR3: CASSATTGFQETQYF. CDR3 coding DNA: TGTGCCAGCAGTGCGACGACAGGTTTCCAAGAGACCCAGTACTTC.

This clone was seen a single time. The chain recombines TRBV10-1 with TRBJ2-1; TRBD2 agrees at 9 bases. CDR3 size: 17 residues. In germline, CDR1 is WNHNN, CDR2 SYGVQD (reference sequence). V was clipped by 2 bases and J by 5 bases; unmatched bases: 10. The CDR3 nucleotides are TGCGCCAGCAGTGAGGCCGCTAGCGGGACGGGCGACAATGAGCAGTTCTTC. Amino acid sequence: CASSEAASGTGDNEQFF.

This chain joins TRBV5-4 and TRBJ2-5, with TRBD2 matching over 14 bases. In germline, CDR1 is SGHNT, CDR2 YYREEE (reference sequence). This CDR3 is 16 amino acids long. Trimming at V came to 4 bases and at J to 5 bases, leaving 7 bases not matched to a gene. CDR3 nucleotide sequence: TGTGCCAGCAGCGTGGGGACTAGCGGGAGAGGTGAGACCCAGTACTTC. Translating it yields CASSVGTSGRGETQYF.

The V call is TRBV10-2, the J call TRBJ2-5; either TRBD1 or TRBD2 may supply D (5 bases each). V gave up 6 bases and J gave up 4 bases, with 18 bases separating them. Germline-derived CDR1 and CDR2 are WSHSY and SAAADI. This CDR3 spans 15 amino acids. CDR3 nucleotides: TGCGCCAGCAGGGTTCCTGGGGGTTTGGTAGAGACCCAGTACTTC. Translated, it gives CASRVPGGLVETQYF.

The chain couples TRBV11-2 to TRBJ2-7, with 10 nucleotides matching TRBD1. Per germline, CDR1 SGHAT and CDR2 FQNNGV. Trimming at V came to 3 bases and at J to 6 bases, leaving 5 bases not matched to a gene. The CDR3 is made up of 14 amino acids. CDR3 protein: CASSLGGQGSEQYF. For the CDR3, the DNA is TGTGCCAGCAGCTTGGGGGGACAGGGGTCCGAGCAGTACTTC.

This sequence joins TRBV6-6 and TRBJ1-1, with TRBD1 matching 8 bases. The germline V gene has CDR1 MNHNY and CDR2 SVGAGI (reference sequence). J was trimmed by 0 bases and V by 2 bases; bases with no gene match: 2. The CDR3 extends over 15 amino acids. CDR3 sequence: CASSYPGQVNTEAFF. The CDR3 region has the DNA TGTGCCAGCAGTTACCCGGGACAGGTGAACACTGAAGCTTTCTTT.

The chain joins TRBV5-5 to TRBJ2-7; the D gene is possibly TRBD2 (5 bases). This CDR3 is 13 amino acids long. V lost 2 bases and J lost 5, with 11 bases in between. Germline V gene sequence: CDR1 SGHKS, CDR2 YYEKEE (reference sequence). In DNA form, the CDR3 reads TGTGCCAGCAGCTTAGTTTTCGGGGACGAGCAGTACTTC. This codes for CASSLVFGDEQYF. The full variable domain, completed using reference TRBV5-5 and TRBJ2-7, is DAGVTQSPTHLIKTRGQQVTLRCSPISGHKSVSWYQQVLGQGPQFIFQYYEKEERGRGNFPDRFSARQFPNYSSELNVNALLLGDSALYLCASSLVFGDEQYFGPGTRLTVT.